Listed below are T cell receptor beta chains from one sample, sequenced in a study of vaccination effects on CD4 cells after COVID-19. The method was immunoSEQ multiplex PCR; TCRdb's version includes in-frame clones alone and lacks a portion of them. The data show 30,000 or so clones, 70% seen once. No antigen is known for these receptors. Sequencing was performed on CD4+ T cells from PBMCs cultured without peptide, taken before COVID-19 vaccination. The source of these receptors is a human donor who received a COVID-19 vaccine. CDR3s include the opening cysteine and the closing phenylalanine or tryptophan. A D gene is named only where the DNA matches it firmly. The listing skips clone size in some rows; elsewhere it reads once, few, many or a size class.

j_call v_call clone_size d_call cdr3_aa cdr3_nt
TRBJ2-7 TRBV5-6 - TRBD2 CASSLGLAGVSGYEQYF TGTGCCAGCAGCCTGGGACTAGCGGGAGTTAGCGGCTACGAGCAGTACTTC
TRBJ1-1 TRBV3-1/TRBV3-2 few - CASSQDQGTRTEAFF TGTGCCAGCAGCCAAGACCAGGGTACGCGGACTGAAGCTTTCTTT
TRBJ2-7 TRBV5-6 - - CASSLVGSNYEQYF TGTGCCAGCAGCTTGGTAGGTAGTAACTACGAGCAGTACTTC
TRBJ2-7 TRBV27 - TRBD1 CASSWVSGQGISYEQYF TGTGCCAGCAGTTGGGTTTCGGGACAGGGTATCTCCTACGAGCAGTACTTC
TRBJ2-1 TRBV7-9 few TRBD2 CASSRLAGGSNEQFF TGTGCCAGCAGCCGACTAGCGGGAGGATCAAATGAGCAGTTCTTC
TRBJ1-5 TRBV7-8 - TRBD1 CASSSDDRGDQPQHF TGTGCCAGCAGCTCAGACGACAGGGGAGATCAGCCCCAGCATTTT
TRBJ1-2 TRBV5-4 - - CASSLSVGGYTF TGTGCCAGCAGCTTGTCAGTGGGTGGCTACACCTTC
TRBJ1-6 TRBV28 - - CASSLKRSPLHF TGTGCCAGCAGTTTAAAGAGATCACCCCTCCACTTT
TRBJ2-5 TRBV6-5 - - CAIKQGETQYF TGTGCCATCAAGCAGGGAGAGACCCAGTACTTC
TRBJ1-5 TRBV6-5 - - CASRTTAANYQPQHF TGTGCCAGCAGGACGACAGCCGCCAATTATCAGCCCCAGCATTTT
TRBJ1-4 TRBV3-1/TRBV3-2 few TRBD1 CASSPGTGATNEKLFF TGTGCCAGCAGTCCCGGGACAGGGGCTACTAATGAAAAACTGTTTTTT
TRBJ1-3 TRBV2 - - CASSEFGIGNSGNTIYF TGTGCCAGCAGTGAATTTGGGATAGGCAACTCTGGAAACACCATATATTTT
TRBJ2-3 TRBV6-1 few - CASSDRTRSTDTQYF TGTGCCAGCAGTGATCGTACTAGAAGCACAGATACGCAGTATTTT
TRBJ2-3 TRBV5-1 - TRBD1 CASSGGQGSDTQYF TGCGCCAGCAGCGGGGGACAGGGATCCGATACGCAGTATTTT
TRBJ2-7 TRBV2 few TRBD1 CASSGDSWEQYF TGTGCCAGCAGTGGGGACAGCTGGGAGCAGTACTTC
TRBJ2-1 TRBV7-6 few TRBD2 CASSFGGASYNEQFF TGTGCCAGCAGCTTCGGGGGGGCCAGTTACAATGAGCAGTTCTTC
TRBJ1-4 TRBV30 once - CAWSVTGGAGEKLFF TGTGCCTGGAGTGTTACTGGGGGCGCGGGAGAAAAACTGTTTTTT
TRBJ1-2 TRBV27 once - CASSTGGPYGYTF TGTGCCAGCAGTACAGGAGGCCCCTATGGCTACACCTTC